Shown below are 26 T cell receptor beta chains from a single sample sequenced in a study of radiotherapy plus CTLA-4 blockade in lung cancer. Sequenced by immunoSEQ multiplex PCR; TCRdb stores in-frame clones only, minus some. The table lists some 50,000 clones, 60% to 80% of them singletons. The sequencing here drew on peripheral blood, taken from a patient treated with radiotherapy plus ipilimumab. The receptors were gathered from a human donor with non-small cell lung cancer who had stable disease on radiotherapy plus ipilimumab.

This clone was found a few times. The DNA for the CDR3 is TGTGCCAGCAGCCCCCGTGAGACGGGCAGCCGGGGATCCTACGAGCAGTACTTC. This translates into CASSPRETGSRGSYEQYF. This chain uses TRBV9 with TRBJ2-7; the D gene is possibly TRBD2 (5 bases). This CDR3 comprises 18 residues. Per germline, CDR1 SGDLS and CDR2 YYNGEE. Between the trimmed V and J ends, which lost 4 bases and 1 base, there was a span of 24 bases. The whole variable domain, filled in from reference TRBV9 and TRBJ2-7, reads DSGVTQTPKHLITATGQRVTLRCSPRSGDLSVYWYQQSLDQGLQFLIQYYNGEERAKGNILERFSAQQFPDLHSELNLSSLELGDSALYFCASSPRETGSRGSYEQYFGPGTRLTVT.

In this sample, this clone turned up a few times. J is TRBJ2-7 and V is TRBV27; D remains unclear. Trimming took off 2 bases at V and 0 bases at J, with 11 bases between the two ends. The CDR3 is 15 amino acids. Germline V lookup: CDR1 MNHEY, CDR2 SMNVEV (reference sequence). CDR3 nucleotides: TGTGCCAGCAGTTTACGAGGACCGGTCTCCTACGAGCAGTACTTC. Translating it yields CASSLRGPVSYEQYF.

V and J are TRBV7-6 and TRBJ2-2, with 7 bases fitting TRBD2. The V segment lost 1 base and the J segment 4 bases; nucleotides outside the gene matches: 6. Germline loops: CDR1 SGHVS, CDR2 FNYEAQ. The CDR3 is 16 amino acids. This CDR3 is CASSLVAGDLTGELFF. The DNA for the CDR3 is TGTGCCAGCAGCTTAGTGGCGGGGGATCTCACCGGGGAGCTGTTTTTT.

The chain has TRBV11-2 and TRBJ2-2; no definite D call. V lost 0 bases and J 5 bases, leaving 4 bases between the germline ends. In germline, CDR1 is SGHAT, CDR2 FQNNGV. CDR3 length equals 13 residues. CDR3 sequence reads: CASSLDSTGELFF. In DNA, the CDR3 is TGTGCCAGCAGCTTAGACTCTACCGGGGAGCTGTTTTTT.

The table lists this clone with a count of one. The gene calls are TRBV19 and TRBJ1-2, with D unresolved. Trimming took 1 base from V and 2 from J, leaving 11 bases between them. This CDR3 spans 15 amino acids. CDR1 and CDR2 from the germline V gene are LNHDA and SQIVND (reference sequence). CDR3 DNA sequence: TGTGCCAGTAGTATAGGAGTAGAACCGAACTATGGCTACACCTTC. Translating gives CASSIGVEPNYGYTF.

The J gene is TRBJ2-5, the V gene TRBV19, with 9 bases matching TRBD1. The trim removed 8 bases at V and 7 bases at J, leaving 17 bases unmatched. Germline assignment: CDR1 LNHDA and CDR2 SQIVND (reference sequence). The CDR3 has 16 amino acids. The CDR3 nucleotides are TGTGCCAGTGGCCTATCCGGGACAGGGAATCAGGGGACCCAGTACTTC. It translates to CASGLSGTGNQGTQYF.

V gene TRBV27 combines with J gene TRBJ1-5; D is perhaps TRBD1 (6 bases). Looked up from germline, CDR1 is MNHEY and CDR2 is SMNVEV (reference sequence). V shed 3 bases and J shed 3 bases, with 15 bases lying between them. CDR3 length: 16 amino acids. Here the CDR3 reads CASSFRAGAVNQPQHF. The DNA of the CDR3 is TGTGCCAGCAGTTTCCGGGCGGGGGCGGTCAATCAGCCCCAGCATTTT.

The V call is TRBV6-5, the J call TRBJ1-6; no definite D call. Germline V gives CDR1 MNHEY, CDR2 SVGAGI. Trimming took off 4 bases at V and 9 bases at J, with 10 bases between the two ends. This CDR3 region has 13 residues. For the CDR3, the DNA is TGTGCCAGCAGTTGGGATCCCACTTCACCCCTCCACTTT. Encoded protein: CASSWDPTSPLHF.

The chain joins TRBV30 to TRBJ2-2, with 9 bases that match TRBD2. Germline V lookup: CDR1 GTSNPN, CDR2 SVGIG (reference sequence). Trimming removed 0 bases from V and 6 bases from J; junction bases left unmatched: 8. There are 16 residues in the CDR3. For the CDR3, the DNA is TGTGCCTGGAGTGTACCGCGGGGGGGCGTGGCCGGGGAGCTGTTTTTT. As protein: CAWSVPRGGVAGELFF.

V gene TRBV6-1 combines with J gene TRBJ2-5, with D hard to call. Trimming removed 8 bases from V and 7 bases from J, with 8 bases in between. Germline CDR1 MNHNS, CDR2 SASEGT. CDR3 length: 10 amino acids. The CDR3 loop is CASGIGTQYF. The CDR3 DNA follows: TGTGCCAGCGGGATCGGGACCCAGTACTTC.

In this sample, this clone turned up a few times. The rearrangement joins TRBV5-4 to TRBJ2-7; TRBD1 aligns across 7 bases. CDR1 is SGHNT and CDR2 is YYREEE in the germline V gene (reference sequence). The CDR3 spans 13 residues. The trim removed 2 bases at V and 7 bases at J, leaving 6 bases unmatched. This chain's CDR3 is CASSLQGIGEQYV. DNA for the CDR3: TGTGCCAGCAGCTTACAGGGGATTGGGGAGCAGTACGTC.

The chain carries TRBV7-8 and TRBJ1-4; TRBD1 matches at 7 bases. The J segment lost 6 bases and the V segment lost 1 base, leaving 2 bases of the junction unmatched. The CDR3 length is 14 residues. Germline CDR1 and CDR2: SGHVS and FQNEAQ. The CDR3 region is CASSLGGTDEKLFF. The CDR3 nucleotides read TGTGCCAGCAGCTTAGGTGGGACAGATGAAAAACTGTTTTTT.

This chain links TRBV29-1 with TRBJ1-6; D gene uncertain. The germline V and J ends were trimmed by 1 base and 9 bases, with 10 bases remaining between them. The CDR3 is made up of 13 amino acids. Germline loops: CDR1 SQVTM, CDR2 ANQGSEA. Here the CDR3 DNA reads TGCAGCGTTGAAGTATGGGTGGGTTCACCCCTCCACTTT. Translation gives CSVEVWVGSPLHF.

The V call is TRBV11-2, the J call TRBJ1-2, with TRBD1 as a possible D gene (5 bases). With 0 bases removed from V and 4 bases from J, the gap between germline ends came to 9 bases. The CDR3 covers 14 residues. From germline, CDR1 is SGHAT and CDR2 FQNNGV. CDR3: CASSLERGFYGYTF. The CDR3 DNA reads as TGTGCCAGCAGCTTAGAAAGGGGTTTCTATGGCTACACCTTC.

This clone was counted a few times. V usage is TRBV9 and J usage is TRBJ1-1; possibly TRBD1 for D (5 bases). Trimming cost V 3 bases and J 7 bases, with 19 bases left between them. CDR1 and CDR2 (germline): SGDLS, YYNGEE. There are 15 residues in the CDR3. The CDR3 sequence is CASSADVGTYLEAFF. The CDR3 DNA reads TGTGCCAGCAGCGCCGATGTTGGGACCTACCTTGAAGCTTTCTTT.

The chain uses TRBV5-4 and TRBJ2-4, with 8 bases matching TRBD2. Unmatched junction bases numbered 13, after V lost 4 bases and J lost 1 base. This CDR3 contains 18 residues. Germline V gene lookup returns CDR1 SGHNT and CDR2 YYREEE (reference sequence). The CDR3 DNA sequence: TGTGCCAGCAGCCATTTAGCGGGGACCACATTGGCCAAAAACATTCAGTACTTC. Its translation: CASSHLAGTTLAKNIQYF.

The V gene is TRBV27, the J gene TRBJ2-2, with D possibly being TRBD2 (5 bases). With 6 bases removed from V and 0 bases from J, the gap between germline ends came to 14 bases. CDR1 is MNHEY and CDR2 is SMNVEV in the germline V gene (reference sequence). CDR3 length: 16 residues. The CDR3 bases are TGTGCCAGCAGATTGGCGTCTAGCCCGAACACCGGGGAGCTGTTTTTT. It encodes CASRLASSPNTGELFF.

This rearrangement joins TRBV4-1 to TRBJ1-1, with D perhaps TRBD1 (6 bases). V was shortened by 6 bases and J by 5 bases, with 16 bases between the two germline ends. CDR1 and CDR2 from the germline V gene are MGHRA and YSYEKL. This CDR3 has 14 residues. CDR3 residues: CASRNRAVETEAFF. The CDR3 DNA reads as TGCGCCAGCAGGAACAGGGCCGTGGAAACTGAAGCTTTCTTT.

The gene calls are TRBV5-4 and TRBJ1-1; D is perhaps TRBD1 (6 bases). The CDR3 is 14 residues long. Deletions cut 0 bases from V and 10 bases from J, with 16 bases between. The germline V gene has CDR1 SGHNT and CDR2 YYREEE (reference sequence). This chain's CDR3 is CASSLATGSGGAFF. The CDR3 bases are TGTGCCAGCAGCTTGGCCACAGGGTCGGGGGGAGCTTTCTTT. Complete variable domain (other parts from reference TRBV5-4 and TRBJ1-1): ETGVTQSPTHLIKTRGQQVTLRCSSQSGHNTVSWYQQALGQGPQFIFQYYREEENGRGNFPPRFSGLQFPNYSSELNVNALELDDSALYLCASSLATGSGGAFFGQGTRLTVV.

The CDR3 coding sequence is TGTGCCATCAGTGGAGGAGGGCAGCTCAACACTGAAGCTTTCTTT. This translates into CAISGGGQLNTEAFF. The V and J genes are TRBV10-3 and TRBJ1-1; no definite D call. Trimming stripped 4 bases from V and 2 bases from J, with 14 bases between. This CDR3 is 15 amino acids long. From germline, CDR1 is ENHRY and CDR2 SYGVKD.

This rearrangement joins TRBV2 to TRBJ2-7; TRBD1 aligns across 8 bases. V lost 6 bases and J lost 3; bases outside the gene matches: 4. Germline values: CDR1 SNHLY, CDR2 FYNNEI. The CDR3 length is 13 residues. The CDR3 nucleotides are TGTGCCAGCAGATGGACAGGGAGCTACGAGCAGTACTTC. Translation gives CASRWTGSYEQYF.

The CDR3 DNA follows: TGTGCCTGGAGCGGGACGGACAACTATGGCTACACCTTC. It translates to CAWSGTDNYGYTF. V usage is TRBV30 and J usage is TRBJ1-2, with a possible D match to TRBD1 (5 bases). The germline gives CDR1 GTSNPN, CDR2 SVGIG (reference sequence). CDR3 size: 13 residues. V was trimmed by 3 bases and J by 2 bases, leaving 10 bases between them.

The CDR3 spells CASSGTGGDNYGYTF. The CDR3 DNA is TGTGCCAGCAGCGGTACAGGGGGCGATAACTATGGCTACACCTTC. The chain links TRBV9 to TRBJ1-2, with TRBD1 matching 9 bases. Per the germline V gene, CDR1 is SGDLS and CDR2 is YYNGEE. J was trimmed by 1 base and V by 3 bases; bases with no gene match: 4. This CDR3 region has 15 residues.

The rearrangement uses TRBV2 and TRBJ1-4; 7 positions match TRBD1. Trimming at V came to 6 bases and at J to 11 bases, leaving 6 bases not matched to a gene. Per germline, CDR1 SNHLY and CDR2 FYNNEI. The CDR3 runs 12 residues. DNA of the CDR3: TGTGCCAGCAGCTTGGGACAGCCTAAACTGTTTTTT. It specifies CASSLGQPKLFF.

CDR3 amino acids: CASSQDTAYTF. CDR3 bases: TGTGCCAGCTCCCAGGACACGGCCTACACCTTC. This rearrangement joins TRBV6-1 to TRBJ1-2, with a possible D match to TRBD1 (5 bases). Trimming left V 8 bases short and J 10 bases short, with 14 bases between. Per germline, CDR1 MNHNS and CDR2 SASEGT. This CDR3 has 11 amino acids.

The chain's CDR3 is CASSNEGGQPQHF. Here the CDR3 DNA reads TGTGCCAGCAGTAACGAAGGGGGACAGCCCCAGCATTTT. This rearrangement joins TRBV2 to TRBJ1-5, with TRBD1 as a possible D gene (6 bases). Trimming shortened V by 5 bases and J by 7 bases, and 12 bases separated the two germline ends. The CDR3 consists of 13 residues. From germline, CDR1 is SNHLY and CDR2 FYNNEI.